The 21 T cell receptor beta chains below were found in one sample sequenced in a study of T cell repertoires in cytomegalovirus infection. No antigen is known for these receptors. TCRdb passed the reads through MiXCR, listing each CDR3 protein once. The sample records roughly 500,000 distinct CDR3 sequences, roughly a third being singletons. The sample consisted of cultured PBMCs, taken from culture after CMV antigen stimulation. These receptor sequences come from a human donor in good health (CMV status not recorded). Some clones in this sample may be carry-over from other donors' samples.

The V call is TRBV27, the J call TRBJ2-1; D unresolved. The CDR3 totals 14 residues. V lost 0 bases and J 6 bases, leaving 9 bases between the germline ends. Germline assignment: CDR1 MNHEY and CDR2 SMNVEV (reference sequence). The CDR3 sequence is CASSLSNPGNEQFF. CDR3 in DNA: TGTGCCAGCAGTTTATCAAACCCGGGCAATGAGCAGTTCTTC.

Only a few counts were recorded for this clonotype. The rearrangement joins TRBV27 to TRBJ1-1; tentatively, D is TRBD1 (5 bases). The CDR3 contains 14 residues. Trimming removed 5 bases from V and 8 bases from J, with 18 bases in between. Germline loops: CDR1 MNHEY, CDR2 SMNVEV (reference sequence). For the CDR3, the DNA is TGTGCCAGCAGTCCCCGTGAAGGGGTAGCCGAAGCTTTCTTT. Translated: CASSPREGVAEAFF.

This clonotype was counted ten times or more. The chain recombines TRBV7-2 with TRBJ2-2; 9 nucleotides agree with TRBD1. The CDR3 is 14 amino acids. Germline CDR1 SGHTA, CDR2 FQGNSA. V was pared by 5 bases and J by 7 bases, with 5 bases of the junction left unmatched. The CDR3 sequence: CASSRDRVGGELFF. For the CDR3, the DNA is TGTGCCAGCAGCCGGGACAGGGTCGGCGGGGAGCTGTTTTTT.

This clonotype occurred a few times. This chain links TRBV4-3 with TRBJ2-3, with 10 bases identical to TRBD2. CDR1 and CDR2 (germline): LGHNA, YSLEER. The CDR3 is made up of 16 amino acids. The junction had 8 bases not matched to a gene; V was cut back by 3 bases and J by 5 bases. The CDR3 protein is CASSQAAGGVIDTQYF. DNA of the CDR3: TGCGCCAGCAGCCAGGCAGCGGGAGGGGTCATAGATACGCAGTATTTT.

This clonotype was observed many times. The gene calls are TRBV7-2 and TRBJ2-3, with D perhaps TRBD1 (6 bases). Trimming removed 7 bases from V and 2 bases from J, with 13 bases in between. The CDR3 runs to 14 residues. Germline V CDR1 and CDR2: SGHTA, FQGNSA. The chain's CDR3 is CASKQGFYTDTQYF. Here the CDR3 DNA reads TGTGCCAGCAAGCAGGGGTTCTACACAGATACGCAGTATTTT.

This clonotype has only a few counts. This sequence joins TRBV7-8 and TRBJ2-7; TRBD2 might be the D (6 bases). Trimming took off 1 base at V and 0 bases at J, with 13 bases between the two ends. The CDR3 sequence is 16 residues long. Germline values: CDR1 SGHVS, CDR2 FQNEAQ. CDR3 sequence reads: CASSLVGLQASYEQYV. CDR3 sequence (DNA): TGTGCCAGCAGCTTAGTGGGACTCCAAGCCTCCTACGAGCAGTACGTC.

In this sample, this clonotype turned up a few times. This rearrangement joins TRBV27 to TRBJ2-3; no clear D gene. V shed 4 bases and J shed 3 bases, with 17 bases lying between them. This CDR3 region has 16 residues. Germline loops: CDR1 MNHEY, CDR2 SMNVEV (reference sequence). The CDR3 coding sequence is TGTGCCAGCAGTTGGTTAGGCGGTAGAGGTACAGATACGCAGTATTTT. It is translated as CASSWLGGRGTDTQYF.

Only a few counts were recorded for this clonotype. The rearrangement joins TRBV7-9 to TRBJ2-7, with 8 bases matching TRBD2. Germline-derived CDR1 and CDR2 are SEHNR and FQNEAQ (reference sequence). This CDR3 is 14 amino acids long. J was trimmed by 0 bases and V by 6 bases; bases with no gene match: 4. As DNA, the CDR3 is TGTGCCAGCAGTAGCGGGGTTTACTCCTACGAGCAGTACTTC. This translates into CASSSGVYSYEQYF.

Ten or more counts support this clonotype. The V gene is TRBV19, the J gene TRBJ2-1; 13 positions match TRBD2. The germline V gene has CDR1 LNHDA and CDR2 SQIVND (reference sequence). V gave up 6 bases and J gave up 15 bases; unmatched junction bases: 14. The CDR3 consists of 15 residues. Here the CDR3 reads CASSKVGLAGVPPFF. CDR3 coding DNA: TGTGCCAGTAGCAAGGTTGGACTAGCGGGAGTCCCGCCGTTCTTC.

The CDR3 DNA sequence: TGTGCCAGTGAGATTTATGGGGCCAACGTCCTGACTTTC. It encodes CASEIYGANVLTF. The J gene is TRBJ2-6, the V gene TRBV6-1; D is ambiguous. Germline loops: CDR1 MNHNS, CDR2 SASEGT. The germline V and J ends were trimmed by 9 bases and 3 bases, with 9 bases remaining between them. The CDR3 is made up of 13 amino acids.

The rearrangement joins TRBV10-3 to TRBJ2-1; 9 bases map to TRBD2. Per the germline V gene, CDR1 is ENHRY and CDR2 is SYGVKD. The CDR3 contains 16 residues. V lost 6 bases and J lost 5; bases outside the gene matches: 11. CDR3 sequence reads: CAISPDASGMHNEQFF. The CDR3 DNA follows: TGTGCCATCAGCCCCGATGCTAGCGGGATGCACAATGAGCAGTTCTTC.

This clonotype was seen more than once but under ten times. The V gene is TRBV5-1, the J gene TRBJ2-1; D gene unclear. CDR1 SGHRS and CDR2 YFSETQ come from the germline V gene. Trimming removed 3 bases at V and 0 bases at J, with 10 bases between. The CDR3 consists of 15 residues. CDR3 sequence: CASSSNDFSYNEQFF. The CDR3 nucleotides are TGCGCCAGCAGCTCCAACGATTTCTCCTACAATGAGCAGTTCTTC.

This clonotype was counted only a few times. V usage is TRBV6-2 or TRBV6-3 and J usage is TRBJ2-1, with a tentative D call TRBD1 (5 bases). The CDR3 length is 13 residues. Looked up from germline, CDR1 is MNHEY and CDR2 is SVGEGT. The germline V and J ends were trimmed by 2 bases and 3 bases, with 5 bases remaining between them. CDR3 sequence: CASSYDSYNEQFF. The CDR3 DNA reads TGTGCCAGCAGTTACGACAGCTACAATGAGCAGTTCTTC.

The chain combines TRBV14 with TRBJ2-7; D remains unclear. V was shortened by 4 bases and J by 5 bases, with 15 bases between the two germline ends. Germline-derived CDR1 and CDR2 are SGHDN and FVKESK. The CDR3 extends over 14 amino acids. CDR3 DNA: TGTGCCAGCAGCCTGGTGATGCCGCTACACGAGCAGTACTTC. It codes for CASSLVMPLHEQYF.

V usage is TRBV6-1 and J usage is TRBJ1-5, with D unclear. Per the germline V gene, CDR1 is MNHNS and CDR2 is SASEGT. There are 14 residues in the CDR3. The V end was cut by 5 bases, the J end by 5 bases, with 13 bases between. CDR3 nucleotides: TGTGCCAGCAGTCTCCATGACGGGCATCAGCCCCAGCATTTT. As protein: CASSLHDGHQPQHF.

Here the CDR3 reads CASALGGVNTEAFF. CDR3 bases: TGTGCTAGTGCCCTGGGGGGGGTGAACACTGAAGCTTTCTTT. The chain links TRBV12-5 to TRBJ1-1; a weak D match, TRBD1 (5 bases). Germline V lookup: CDR1 LGHNT, CDR2 FRNRAP. V shed 7 bases and J shed 0 bases, with 12 bases lying between them. This CDR3 is built from 14 residues.

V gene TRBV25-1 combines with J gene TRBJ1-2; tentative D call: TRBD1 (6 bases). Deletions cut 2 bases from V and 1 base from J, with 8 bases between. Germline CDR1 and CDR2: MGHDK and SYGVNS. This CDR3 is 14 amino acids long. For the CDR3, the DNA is TGTGCCAGCAGTGAACAGGGGAATAACTATGGCTACACCTTC. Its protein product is CASSEQGNNYGYTF.

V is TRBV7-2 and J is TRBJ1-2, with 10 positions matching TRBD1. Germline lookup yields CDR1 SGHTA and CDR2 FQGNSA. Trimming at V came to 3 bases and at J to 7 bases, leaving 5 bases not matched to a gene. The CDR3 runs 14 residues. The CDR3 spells CASSLGQGIGGYTF. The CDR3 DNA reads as TGTGCCAGCAGCTTGGGACAGGGGATTGGTGGCTACACCTTC.

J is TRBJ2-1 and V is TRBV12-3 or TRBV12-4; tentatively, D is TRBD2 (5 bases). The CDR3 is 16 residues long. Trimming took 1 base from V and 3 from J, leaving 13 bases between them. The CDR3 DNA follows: TGTGCCAGCAGTTTAGGAGCGGAGACTTTCTACAATGAGCAGTTCTTC. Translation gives CASSLGAETFYNEQFF.

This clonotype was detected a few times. Written as DNA, the CDR3 is TGTGCCAGCAGCTTAGATCCTTTCACAGGGCAGCGCAAAAACATTCAGTACTTC. Its translation is CASSLDPFTGQRKNIQYF. This rearrangement joins TRBV11-3 to TRBJ2-4; possible D gene TRBD1, 6 bases. The ends were cut back, 0 bases at V and 3 bases at J, with 18 bases in the middle. This CDR3 is built from 18 residues. CDR1 and CDR2 (germline): SGHNT, YENEEA.

As DNA, the CDR3 is TGCAGTGCCCTCCTCCACTACACCGGGGAGCTGTTTTTT. Amino acid sequence: CSALLHYTGELFF. This chain joins TRBV20-1 and TRBJ2-2; D ambiguous. Trimming removed 6 bases at V and 3 bases at J, with 11 bases between. CDR1 DFQATT and CDR2 SNEGSKA come from the germline V gene (reference sequence). The CDR3 runs to 13 residues.